This T cell receptor beta chain was recorded in a study of cytomegalovirus exposure and HLA in healthy donors. The CDR3 extends over 15 amino acids. Trimming left V 1 base short and J 8 bases short, with 13 bases between. Germline V gene sequence: CDR1 SGHDT, CDR2 YYEEEE. Here immunoSEQ multiplex PCR was the method, and the copy in TCRdb shows in-frame clones only, minus some. The table has roughly 100,000 clones, about 87% seen once. The gene calls are TRBV5-6 and TRBJ1-6; a weak D match, TRBD1 (6 bases). The clonotype originates from a woman aged 18-29 years in good health and CMV-seropositive. The sequenced sample consisted of PBMCs. In DNA, the CDR3 is TGTGCCAGCAGCTTGTGGGGTAGGGGGTATTCACCCCTCCACTTT. Its translation is CASSLWGRGYSPLHF.